These T cell receptor beta chains were read from a single sample in a study of blood T cell repertoires in COVID-19. The assay was immunoSEQ multiplex PCR, and TCRdb's table has in-frame clones only and misses some. This table has about 300,000 clones, roughly 92% appearing once. Material: peripheral blood. These receptors all stem from a woman in her 30s with COVID-19, enrolled during active disease. Both conserved end residues are trimmed from each CDR3. Rows may omit the clone size; those that give it use once, few, many or a size class.

NA	TRBV6-6	ASSPTWGRGAAGEQY
NA	TRBV27	ASSLLLAGGTYEQY
NA	TRBV24-1	ATSDKQNPTYGYT
NA	TRBV3-1/TRBV3-2	ASSQLRDQPQH
few	TRBV10-3	AIRASGRGETQY
NA	TRBV7-9	ASSLEGRGSYEQY
NA	TRBV5-1	ASSLRQALQETQY
NA	TRBV29-1	SVSIADTEAF
NA	TRBV5-1	ASSLAGTGVNTEAF
NA	TRBV5-1	ASSLLTSGPTDTQY
NA	TRBV24-1	ATSDLDSRF
NA	TRBV19	ASSIDPWTASGANVLT
NA	TRBV29-1	SVRDRGLYEKLF
NA	TRBV27	ASSLGGSVHHMDGYT
NA	TRBV5-1	ASSLANRGGIPYEQY
NA	TRBV19	ASSPPGGTYNEQF
NA	TRBV6-5	ASSSRGVNQPQH
NA	TRBV5-4	ASSPDRGLKAF
NA	TRBV5-1	ASSLEGIDGYT
NA	TRBV5-6	ASSVSSGEQF
NA	TRBV6-5	ASSYSWEGLGQF
NA	TRBV11-2	ASVDRGTVEQY
NA	TRBV27	ASTSSSYEQY
NA	TRBV9	ASSVAMNTEAF
NA	TRBV5-8	ASSFQGPNTEAF
NA	TRBV6-6	ASSYRGAKDSEAF
NA	TRBV28	ASSLQGRPGEKLF
NA	TRBV25-1	ASSRPGLAGSEQY
NA	TRBV6-4	ASSPRDSRTSGNTIY
NA	TRBV15	ATSRDPGGPNGSPLH
NA	TRBV6-1	ASSEWTGVETQY
NA	TRBV3-1/TRBV3-2	ASSLPGLTDTQY
NA	TRBV5-1	ASRFTGETEAF
NA	TRBV9	ASSPDRARTEAF
NA	TRBV27	ASSFTGANYGYT
NA	TRBV19	ASTRKGDGNQPQH
NA	TRBV5-4	ASSQGTANYGYT
NA	TRBV18	ASSHPNLQGQGYTWYYGYT
NA	TRBV10-3	AISESGRTGKNSYEQY
NA	TRBV7-9	ASSLASDNEQF
once	TRBV7-9	ASSQTSGPYEQY
NA	TRBV4-2	ASSQDIQVESNYGYT
NA	TRBV7-9	ASSLDLWAYGGYT
NA	TRBV6-4	ASRQGQGYDEQF
NA	TRBV29-1	SVGQATGELF
once	TRBV30	AWDRDINYGYT
NA	TRBV2	ASSRSGVANQPQH
once	TRBV10-1	ASSESFAGDNEQF
NA	TRBV7-3	ASSLSRVTDTQY
NA	TRBV11-3	ASSPSTSGSAEQF
NA	TRBV6-6	ASSPYRAGEGGNTIY